This TCR beta chain was sequenced in a study of blood T cell repertoires in COVID-19. Study context: Acute-phase and convalescent COVID-19 samples originated in the United States, Italy and Spain. T cells, B-cell-depleted T cells, or PBMCs provided the cDNA or gDNA that served as material.

Original processing notes: It was from reference gene primer amplification that nucleated cell counts were estimated. Only in-frame clones appear in the TCRdb table, and some are missing; sequencing was by immunoSEQ multiplex PCR. The DNA was the basis for D and trimming; V, J and clone size are from that table. The sample lists 200,000 or so clones, roughly 88% occurring once. The CDR3 totals 16 residues. Germline V gene lookup returns CDR1 MDHEN and CDR2 SYDVKM. The junction had 11 bases not matched to a gene; V was cut back by 6 bases and J by 4 bases. The TCR was taken from a human donor in a cohort sampled during active COVID-19. The material sequenced was peripheral blood. This chain links TRBV28 with TRBJ1-5; 8 bases are shared with TRBD1. The CDR3 is CASSLNTGTGNQPQHF. Written as DNA, the CDR3 is TGTGCCAGCAGCTTAAACACCGGGACAGGTAATCAGCCCCAGCATTTT.